This T cell receptor beta chain derives from a study of sequential checkpoint blockade in melanoma. Produced via immunoSEQ multiplex PCR; TCRdb's table is partial and in-frame only. The sample consists of around 8,800 clones, 24% of them appearing once. Treatment denoted: randomized to nivolumab then ipilimumab (arm A) or the reverse (arm B). Sample: tumor tissue (inferred from file names), taken from a patient given nivolumab and ipilimumab in sequence. The TCR originated in a human donor with melanoma.

CDR3 bases: TGTGCCAGCAGTGAAGGTAGCGGGAGGGCAGAGACCCAGTACTTC. Translating it yields CASSEGSGRAETQYF. The rearrangement joins TRBV2 to TRBJ2-5, with 11 bases aligning to TRBD2. The germline V gene encodes CDR1 SNHLY and CDR2 FYNNEI. V gave up 1 base and J gave up 4 bases; unmatched junction bases: 2. CDR3 length: 15 residues.